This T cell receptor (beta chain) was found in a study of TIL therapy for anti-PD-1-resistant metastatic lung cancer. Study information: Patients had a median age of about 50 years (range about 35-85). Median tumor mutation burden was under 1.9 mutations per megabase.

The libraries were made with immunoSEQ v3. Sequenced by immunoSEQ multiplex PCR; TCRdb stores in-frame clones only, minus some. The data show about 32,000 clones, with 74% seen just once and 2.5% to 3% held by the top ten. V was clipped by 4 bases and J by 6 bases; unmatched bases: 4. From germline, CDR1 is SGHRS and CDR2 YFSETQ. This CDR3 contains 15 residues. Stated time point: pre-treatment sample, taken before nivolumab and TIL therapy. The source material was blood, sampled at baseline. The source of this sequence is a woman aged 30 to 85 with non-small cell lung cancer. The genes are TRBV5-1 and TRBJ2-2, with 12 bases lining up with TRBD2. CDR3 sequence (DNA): TGCGCCAGCAGCGCGACTAGCGGGAGCGCCGGGGAGCTGTTTTTT. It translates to CASSATSGSAGELFF. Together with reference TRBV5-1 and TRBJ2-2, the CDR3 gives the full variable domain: KAGVTQTPRYLIKTRGQQVTLSCSPISGHRSVSWYQQTPGQGLQFLFEYFSETQRNKGNFPGRFSGRQFSNSRSEMNVSTLELGDSALYLCASSATSGSAGELFFGEGSRLTVL.